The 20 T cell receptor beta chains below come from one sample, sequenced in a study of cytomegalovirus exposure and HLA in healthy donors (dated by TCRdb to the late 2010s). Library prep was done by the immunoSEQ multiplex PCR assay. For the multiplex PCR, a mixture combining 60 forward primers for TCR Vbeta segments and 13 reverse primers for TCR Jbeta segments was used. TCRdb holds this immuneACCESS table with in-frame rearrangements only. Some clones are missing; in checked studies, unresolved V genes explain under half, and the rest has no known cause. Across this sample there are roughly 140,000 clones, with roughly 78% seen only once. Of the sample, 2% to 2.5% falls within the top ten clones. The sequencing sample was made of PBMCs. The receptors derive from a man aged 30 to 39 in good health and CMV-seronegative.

The CDR3 loop reads CASSISSSYNSPLHF. CDR3 nucleotide sequence: TGTGCCAGCAGTATTTCGAGCTCCTATAATTCACCCCTCCACTTT. The chain combines TRBV6-5 with TRBJ1-6, with D uncertain. The CDR3 sequence is 15 residues long. Germline CDR1 reads MNHEY; CDR2 reads SVGAGI. Trimming shortened V by 5 bases and J by 0 bases, and 8 bases separated the two germline ends.

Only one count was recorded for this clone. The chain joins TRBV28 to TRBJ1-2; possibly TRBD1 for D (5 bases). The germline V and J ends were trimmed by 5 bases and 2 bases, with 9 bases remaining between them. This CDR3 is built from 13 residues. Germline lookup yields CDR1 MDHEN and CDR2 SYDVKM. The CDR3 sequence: CASSPRGNYGYTF. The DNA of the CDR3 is TGTGCCAGCAGTCCCCGGGGGAACTATGGCTACACCTTC.

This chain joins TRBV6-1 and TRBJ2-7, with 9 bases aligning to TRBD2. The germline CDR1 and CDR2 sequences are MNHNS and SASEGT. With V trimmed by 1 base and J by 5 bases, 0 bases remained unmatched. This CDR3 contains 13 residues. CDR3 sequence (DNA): TGTGCCAGCAGTGAAGGCGGGAGGGACGAGCAGTACTTC. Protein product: CASSEGGRDEQYF.

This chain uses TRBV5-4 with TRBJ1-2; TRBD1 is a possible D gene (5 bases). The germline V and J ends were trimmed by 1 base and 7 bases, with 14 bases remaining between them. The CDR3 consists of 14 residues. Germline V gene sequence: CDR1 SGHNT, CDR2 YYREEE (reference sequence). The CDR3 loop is CASSLFESGGGYTF. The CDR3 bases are TGTGCCAGCAGCTTGTTTGAGTCCGGGGGTGGCTACACCTTC.

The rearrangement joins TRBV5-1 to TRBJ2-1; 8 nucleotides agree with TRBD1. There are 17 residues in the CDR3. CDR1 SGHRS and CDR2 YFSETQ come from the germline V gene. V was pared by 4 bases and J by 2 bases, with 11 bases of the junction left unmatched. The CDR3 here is CASSEGQASITYNEQFF. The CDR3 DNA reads TGCGCCAGCAGCGAGGGACAGGCCTCAATTACCTACAATGAGCAGTTCTTC.

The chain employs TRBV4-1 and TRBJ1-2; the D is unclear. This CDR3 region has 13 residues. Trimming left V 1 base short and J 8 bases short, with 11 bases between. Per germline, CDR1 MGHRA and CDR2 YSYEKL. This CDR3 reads CASSQGSGIGYTF. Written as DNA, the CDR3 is TGCGCCAGCAGCCAAGGATCGGGGATCGGCTACACCTTC.

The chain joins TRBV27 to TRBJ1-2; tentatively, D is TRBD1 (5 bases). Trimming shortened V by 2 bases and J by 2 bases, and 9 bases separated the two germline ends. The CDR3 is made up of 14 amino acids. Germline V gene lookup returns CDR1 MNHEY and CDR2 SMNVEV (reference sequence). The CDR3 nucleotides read TGTGCCAGCAGTTTAGGTGGGGGGAACTATGGCTACACCTTC. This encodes CASSLGGGNYGYTF.

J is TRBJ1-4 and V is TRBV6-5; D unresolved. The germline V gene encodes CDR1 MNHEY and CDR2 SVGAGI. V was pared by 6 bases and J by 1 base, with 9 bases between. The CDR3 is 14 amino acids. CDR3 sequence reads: CASRPGRTNEKLFF. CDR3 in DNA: TGTGCCAGCAGGCCGGGGAGAACTAATGAAAAACTGTTTTTT.

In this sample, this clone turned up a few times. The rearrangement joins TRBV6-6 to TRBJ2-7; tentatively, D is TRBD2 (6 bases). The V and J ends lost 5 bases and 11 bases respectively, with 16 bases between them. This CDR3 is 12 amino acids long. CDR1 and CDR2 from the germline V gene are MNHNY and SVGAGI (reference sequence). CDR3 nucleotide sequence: TGTGCCAGCAGTGCACGGGACGGAGGGAAGTACTTC. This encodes CASSARDGGKYF.

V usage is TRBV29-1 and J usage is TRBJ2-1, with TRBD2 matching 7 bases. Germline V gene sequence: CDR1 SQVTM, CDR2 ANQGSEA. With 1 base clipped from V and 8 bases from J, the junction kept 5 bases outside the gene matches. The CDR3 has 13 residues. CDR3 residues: CSVEGGGPDEQFF. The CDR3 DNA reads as TGCAGCGTTGAAGGGGGAGGGCCGGATGAGCAGTTCTTC.

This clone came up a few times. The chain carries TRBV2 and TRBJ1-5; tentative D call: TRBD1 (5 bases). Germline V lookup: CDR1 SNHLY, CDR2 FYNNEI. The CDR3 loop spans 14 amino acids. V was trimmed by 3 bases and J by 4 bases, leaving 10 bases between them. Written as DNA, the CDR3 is TGTGCCAGCAGTGATCTCGGGGGAAATCAGCCCCAGCATTTT. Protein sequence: CASSDLGGNQPQHF.

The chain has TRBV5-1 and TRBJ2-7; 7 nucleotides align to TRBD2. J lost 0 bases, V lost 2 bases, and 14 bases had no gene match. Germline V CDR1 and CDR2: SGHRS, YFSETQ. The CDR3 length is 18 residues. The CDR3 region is CASSLGGRAGIVSYEQYF. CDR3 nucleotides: TGCGCCAGCAGCTTAGGAGGGAGGGCCGGTATAGTCTCCTACGAGCAGTACTTC.

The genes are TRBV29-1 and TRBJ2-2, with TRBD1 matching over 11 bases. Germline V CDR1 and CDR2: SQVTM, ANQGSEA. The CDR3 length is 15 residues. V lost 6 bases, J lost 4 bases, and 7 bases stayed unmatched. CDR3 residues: CSVASGTGGTGELFF. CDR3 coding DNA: TGCAGCGTAGCGTCCGGGACAGGGGGCACCGGGGAGCTGTTTTTT.

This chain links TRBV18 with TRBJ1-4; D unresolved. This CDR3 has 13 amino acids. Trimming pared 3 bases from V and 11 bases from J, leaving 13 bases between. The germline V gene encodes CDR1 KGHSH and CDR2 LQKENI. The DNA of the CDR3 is TGTGCCAGCTCACCTGGAGAGGAGTGGAAACTGTTTTTT. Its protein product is CASSPGEEWKLFF.

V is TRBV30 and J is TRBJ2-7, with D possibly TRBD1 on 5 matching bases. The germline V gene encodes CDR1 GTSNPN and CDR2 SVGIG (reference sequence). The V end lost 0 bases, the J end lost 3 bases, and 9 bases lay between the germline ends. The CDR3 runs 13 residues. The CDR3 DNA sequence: TGTGCCTGGAGTGTAGACAGAGTCTACGAGCAGTACTTC. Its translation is CAWSVDRVYEQYF. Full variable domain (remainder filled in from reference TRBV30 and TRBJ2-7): SQTIHQWPATLVQPVGSPLSLECTVEGTSNPNLYWYRQAAGRGLQLLFYSVGIGQISSEVPQNLSASRPQDRQFILSSKKLLLSDSGFYLCAWSVDRVYEQYFGPGTRLTVT.

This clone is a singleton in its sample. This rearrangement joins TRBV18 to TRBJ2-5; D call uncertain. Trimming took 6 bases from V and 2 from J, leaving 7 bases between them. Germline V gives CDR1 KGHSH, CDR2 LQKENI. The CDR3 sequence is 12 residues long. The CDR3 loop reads CASSQAQETQYF. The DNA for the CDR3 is TGTGCCAGCTCGCAAGCTCAAGAGACCCAGTACTTC. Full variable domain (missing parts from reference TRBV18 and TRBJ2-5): NAGVMQNPRHLVRRRGQEARLRCSPMKGHSHVYWYRQLPEEGLKFMVYLQKENIIDESGMPKERFSAEFPKEGPSILRIQQVVRGDSAAYFCASSQAQETQYFGPGTRLLVL.

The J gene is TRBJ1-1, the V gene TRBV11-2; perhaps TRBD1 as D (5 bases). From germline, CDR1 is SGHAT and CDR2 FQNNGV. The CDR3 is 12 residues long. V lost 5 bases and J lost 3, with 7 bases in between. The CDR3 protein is CASSHRYTEAFF. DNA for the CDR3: TGTGCCAGCAGCCACAGGTACACTGAAGCTTTCTTT. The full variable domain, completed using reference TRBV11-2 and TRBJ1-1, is EAGVAQSPRYKIIEKRQSVAFWCNPISGHATLYWYQQILGQGPKLLIQFQNNGVVDDSQLPKDRFSAERLKGVDSTLKIQPAKLEDSAVYLCASSHRYTEAFFGQGTRLTVV.

The CDR3 sequence is CASSPLETGGDEQFF. The CDR3 region has the DNA TGCGCCAGCAGCCCTTTAGAGACAGGGGGCGATGAGCAGTTCTTC. The V and J genes are TRBV5-1 and TRBJ2-1; 10 bases are shared with TRBD1. J was trimmed by 8 bases and V by 4 bases; bases with no gene match: 9. CDR3 length: 15 amino acids. Germline V gives CDR1 SGHRS, CDR2 YFSETQ.

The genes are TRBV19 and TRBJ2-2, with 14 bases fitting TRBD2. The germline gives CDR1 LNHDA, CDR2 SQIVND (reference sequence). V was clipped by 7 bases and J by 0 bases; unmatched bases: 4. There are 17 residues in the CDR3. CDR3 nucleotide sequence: TGTGCCAGTACTCGGACTAGCGGGGGGACGAACACCGGGGAGCTGTTTTTT. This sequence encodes CASTRTSGGTNTGELFF. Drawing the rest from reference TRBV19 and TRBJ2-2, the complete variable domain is DGGITQSPKYLFRKEGQNVTLSCEQNLNHDAMYWYRQDPGQGLRLIYYSQIVNDFQKGDIAEGYSVSREKKESFPLTVTSAQKNPTAFYLCASTRTSGGTNTGELFFGEGSRLTVL.

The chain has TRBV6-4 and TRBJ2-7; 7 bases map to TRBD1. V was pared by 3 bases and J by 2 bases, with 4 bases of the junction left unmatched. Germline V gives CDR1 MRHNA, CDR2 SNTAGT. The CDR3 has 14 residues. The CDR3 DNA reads TGTGCCAGCAGTGAGACCGGGACAGCCTACGAGCAGTACTTC. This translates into CASSETGTAYEQYF.